This T cell receptor beta chain appears in the sequencing data of a study of T cells after yellow fever vaccination. The overall study: Preparing low-cell-number fractions relied on SMART-Seq v4 Ultra Low Input. Findings and caveats of the study: It was a weaker secondary response, yet one that peaked faster, at day 5 versus 15. Post-booster reappearance was seen for most primary-vaccination clones (about 96% CD4, roughly 88% CD8).

Points on this clonotype: As yet, its antigen is unknown.

Germline CDR1 and CDR2: MDHEN and SYDVKM. The CDR3 totals 12 residues. V was shortened by 3 bases and J by 16 bases, with 16 bases between the two germline ends. Conversion of TCR transcripts into cDNA relied on 5'RACE template switching, which added a universal primer site and UMIs. TCRdb re-derived calls from the 5' RACE reads in MiXCR, one entry per CDR3 protein. The table includes 550,000 to 750,000 distinct CDR3 sequences, approximately 13% detected once. The chain links TRBV28 to TRBJ2-1; perhaps TRBD1 as D (5 bases). The sequences come from PBMCs, collected on the day of the yellow fever booster vaccination. The clonotype comes from a man aged 25-40 years who received the YFV17D yellow fever vaccine. The CDR3 sequence: CASSFQWQGYFF. In nucleotides, the CDR3 is TGTGCCAGCAGTTTTCAGTGGCAGGGCTATTTCTTC.